The rows below give T cell receptor beta chains drawn from one sample of a study of spatial heterogeneity in lung cancer. Via MiXCR, TCRdb re-called the 5' RACE reads, giving one row per CDR3 protein. Of some 30,000 distinct CDR3 sequences listed, under 11% are singletons. Specimen: PBMCs, collected at follow-up. All receptors derive from a female donor with early-stage non-small cell lung cancer. The CDR3 runs from the conserved cysteine through the conserved F or W. The D gene is left open where the match is weak. Expanded clones get a size class; other rows say once, few or many, or leave the size out.

v_call,clone_size,d_call,j_call,cdr3_nt,cdr3_aa
TRBV5-4,few,.,TRBJ1-1,TGTGCCAGCAGCCTGTCGGGACGGCCGAACACTGAAGCTTTCTTT,CASSLSGRPNTEAFF
TRBV2,many,.,TRBJ2-5,TGTGCCAGATCCCGGGGGAAAGAGACCCAGTACTTC,CARSRGKETQYF
TRBV30,few,.,TRBJ1-2,TGTGCCTGGAGTCTTGGAACTGGGCTAGGCTACACCTTC,CAWSLGTGLGYTF
TRBV3-1,few,TRBD1,TRBJ2-5,TGTGCCAGCAGCCTCGACAGGGGGGAGTACCAAGAGACCCAGTACTTC,CASSLDRGEYQETQYF
TRBV2,many,TRBD2,TRBJ2-7,TGTGCCAGCGGGACTAGTTGGCAACGCGAGCAGTACTTC,CASGTSWQREQYF
TRBV2,few,TRBD1,TRBJ1-4,TGTGCCAGCAGAAGGAGGGGGCGCGATGAAAAACTGTTTTTT,CASRRRGRDEKLFF
TRBV4-3,few,.,TRBJ2-5,TGCGCCAGCAGCCAAGTGGAGGGGGCGGCCCAGTACTTC,CASSQVEGAAQYF
TRBV7-6,few,.,TRBJ2-5,TGTGCCAGCAGCTTAGGGGGCGTTTTAATGGAGGCGACCCAGTACTTC,CASSLGGVLMEATQYF
TRBV11-3,.,.,TRBJ2-2,TGTGCCAGCAGCTTAGATACGAGGGGTCCCGGGGAGCTGTTTTTT,CASSLDTRGPGELFF
TRBV29-1,.,.,TRBJ1-2,TGCAGCGTTGAAGTACACGAAAACGGGCCCTATGGCTACACCTTC,CSVEVHENGPYGYTF
TRBV4-1,many,TRBD1,TRBJ1-1,TGCGCCAGCAGCCAAGGACAGGGGCCCATGAACACTGAAGCTTTCTTT,CASSQGQGPMNTEAFF
TRBV6-6,many,.,TRBJ2-1,TGTGCCAGCATACGCTTTGGGGGGCCCCCCTACAATGAGCAGTTCTTC,CASIRFGGPPYNEQFF
TRBV20-1,many,.,TRBJ1-2,TGCAGTGCTTCCGCAGGGGATTTTAACTATGGCTACACCTTC,CSASAGDFNYGYTF
TRBV7-2,many,.,TRBJ2-1,TGTGCCAGCAGCTTAGCGGGGTTCGGCAATGAGCAGTTCTTC,CASSLAGFGNEQFF
TRBV6-5,many,.,TRBJ1-3,TGTGCCAGCAGCCCCGACACCTACTCTGGAAACACCATGTATTTT,CASSPDTYSGNTMYF
TRBV19,.,TRBD1,TRBJ1-5,TGTGCCAGTAGTGCCCCACAGGGGGCCAGTCAGCCCCAGCATTTT,CASSAPQGASQPQHF
TRBV25-1,.,.,TRBJ2-7,TGTGCCAGCAGTATACGATACGAGCAGTACTTC,CASSIRYEQYF
TRBV19,few,.,TRBJ1-1,TGTGCCAGTAGTATAGCCAGCAAGAACACTGAAGCTTTCTTT,CASSIASKNTEAFF
TRBV7-8,many,TRBD1,TRBJ2-1,TGTGCCAGCAGCTCAGGACAGGGGGCTTCCTACAATGAGCAGTTCTTC,CASSSGQGASYNEQFF
TRBV7-2,many,TRBD2,TRBJ2-3,TGTGCCAGCAGCTTGGGGAACCAATTAGCGGGGGGGCCCACAGATACGCAGTATTTT,CASSLGNQLAGGPTDTQYF
TRBV21-1,many,.,TRBJ2-7,TGTGCCAGCAGCAAAGCGGGGTTCGGTATGGAATCCTACGAGCAGTACTTC,CASSKAGFGMESYEQYF
TRBV29-1,many,.,TRBJ1-1,TGCAGCGTTTCGAAGATGGGGGAATCGACTGAAGCTTTCTTT,CSVSKMGESTEAFF
TRBV5-5,many,TRBD2,TRBJ2-5,TGTGCCAGCAGCTTGTTAGCGGGGGGCCGAGAGACCCAGTACTTC,CASSLLAGGRETQYF
TRBV24-1,many,.,TRBJ1-5,TGTGCCACCAGTGTCCAGGGAGCCACTCAGCCCCAGCATTTT,CATSVQGATQPQHF
TRBV3-1,.,.,TRBJ2-7,TGTGCCAGCAGCCAAGATTGGGGGACGGAGCAGTACTTC,CASSQDWGTEQYF
TRBV27,few,.,TRBJ2-2,TGTGCCAGCAGAAGCACCGGGGAGCTGTTTTTT,CASRSTGELFF
TRBV27,few,TRBD2,TRBJ2-2,TGTGCCAGCAGTCCCATAGCGGGGGTGAACACCGGGGAGCTGTTTTTT,CASSPIAGVNTGELFF
TRBV20-1,.,.,TRBJ2-7,TGCAGTGCTAGCTCGTTCTGGGGGGGCCCCCACGAGCAGTACTTC,CSASSFWGGPHEQYF
TRBV9,many,TRBD1,TRBJ2-6,TGTGCCAGCAGCGTTGGACAGGCCCGCTCTGGGGCCAACGTCCTGACTTTC,CASSVGQARSGANVLTF
TRBV29-1,many,.,TRBJ2-7,TGCAGCGTTGGGCAGGCCGGGTACGAGCAGTACTTC,CSVGQAGYEQYF
TRBV27,few,.,TRBJ2-4,TGTGCCAGCAGGAGTGGGGGGGGGCGCAGCATTCAGTACTTC,CASRSGGGRSIQYF
TRBV27,few,TRBD1,TRBJ2-7,TGTGCCAGCAGTCCCAGGGGGCTCGAGCAGTACTTC,CASSPRGLEQYF
TRBV6-1,few,TRBD1,TRBJ2-4,TGTGCCAGCAGGGAACAGGGGGCCAAAAACATTCAGTACTTC,CASREQGAKNIQYF